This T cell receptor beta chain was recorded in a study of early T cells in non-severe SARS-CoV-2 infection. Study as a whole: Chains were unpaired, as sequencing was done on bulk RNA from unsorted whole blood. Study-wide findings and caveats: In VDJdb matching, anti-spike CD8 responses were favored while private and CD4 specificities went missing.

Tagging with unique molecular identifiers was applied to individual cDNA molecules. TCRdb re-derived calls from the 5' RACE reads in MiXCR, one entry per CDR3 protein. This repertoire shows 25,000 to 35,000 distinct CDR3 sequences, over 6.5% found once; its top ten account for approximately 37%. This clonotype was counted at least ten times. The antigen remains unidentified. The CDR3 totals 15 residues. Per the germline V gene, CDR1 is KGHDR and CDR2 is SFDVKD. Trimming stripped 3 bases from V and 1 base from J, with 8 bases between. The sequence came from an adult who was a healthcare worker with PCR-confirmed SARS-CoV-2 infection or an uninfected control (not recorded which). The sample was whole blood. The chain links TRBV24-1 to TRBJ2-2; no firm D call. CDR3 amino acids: CATSDPTMNTGELFF. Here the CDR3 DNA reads TGTGCCACCAGTGATCCTACTATGAACACCGGGGAGCTGTTTTTT.